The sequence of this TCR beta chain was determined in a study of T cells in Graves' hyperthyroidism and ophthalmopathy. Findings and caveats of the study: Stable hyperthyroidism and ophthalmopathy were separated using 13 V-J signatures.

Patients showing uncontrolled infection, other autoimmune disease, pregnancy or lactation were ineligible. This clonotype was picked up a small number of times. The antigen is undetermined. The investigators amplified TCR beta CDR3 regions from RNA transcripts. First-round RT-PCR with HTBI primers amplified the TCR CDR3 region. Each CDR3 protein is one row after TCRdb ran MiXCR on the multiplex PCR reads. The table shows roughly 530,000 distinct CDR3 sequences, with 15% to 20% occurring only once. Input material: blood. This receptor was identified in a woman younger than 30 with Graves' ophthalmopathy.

CDR3 DNA: TGCGCCAGCAGGGATGGGGGCGCCGGCAATGAGCAGTTCTTC. It yields the protein CASRDGGAGNEQFF. The rearrangement uses TRBV10-1 and TRBJ2-1, with a possible D match to TRBD1 (6 bases). In germline, CDR1 is WNHNN, CDR2 SYGVQD (reference sequence). The CDR3 extends over 14 amino acids. Between the trimmed V and J ends, which lost 6 bases and 6 bases, there was a span of 15 bases.